These 4 T cell receptor delta chains were sequenced from one sample in a study of γδ T cells in repeated Plasmodium falciparum infection. Flow sorting of PBMC yielded separate Vgamma9/Vdelta2+ and Vdelta2-negative gammadelta T cell populations for bulk repertoire analysis. TCRdb made new clone calls on the multiplex PCR reads using CATT. The data contain around 86,000 delta-chain clones, under 1.5% of them singletons. Specimen: gamma-delta T cells from blood. Receptor source: a pool of human donors (malaria-infected and uninfected, not separated).

In the case of this clone: The protein TCRdb lists belongs to a much larger clone and differs from this DNA's translation at residue 5, which points to a read error; the protein shown is made from the DNA. The chain employs TRDV2 and TRDJ2; tentative D call: TRDD3 (5 bases). TCRdb is silent on the J gene; assignment here came from matching the DNA to germline. The CDR3 has 14 residues. Germline loops: CDR1 GEAIGNYY, CDR2 EKD. Trimming left V 3 bases short and J 0 bases short, with 7 bases between. CDR3 in amino acids: CACDAGTLTAQLFF. The CDR3 DNA reads TGTGCCTGTGACGCGGGGACTTTGACAGCACAACTCTTCTTT.

This clone was observed a few times. The translation of this DNA and the TCRdb protein of a much larger clone differ at residues 5 and 6, probably owing to a read error; the protein shown here is translated from the DNA. V is TRDV2 and J is TRDJ1, with D possibly being TRDD3 (5 bases). TCRdb gives no J gene; it was assigned here by matching the DNA to germline. From germline, CDR1 is GEAIGNYY and CDR2 EKD. Trimming left V 0 bases short and J 4 bases short, with 14 bases between. The CDR3 extends over 15 amino acids. The chain's CDR3 is CACDTVGSGRDKLIF. The DNA for the CDR3 is TGTGCCTGTGACACCGTGGGGAGCGGACGCGATAAACTCATCTTT.

Comments on this clone: TCRdb's protein, taken from a much larger clone, differs from this DNA's translation at residue 9, likely owing to a read error; the protein displayed comes from the DNA. The chain carries TRDV1 and TRDJ1; TRDD3 is a possible D gene (6 bases). Here the J gene came from matching the DNA to germline, since TCRdb omits it. Germline CDR1 is TSWWSYY and CDR2 is QGS. The CDR3 is 22 residues long. Trimming took off 5 bases at V and 0 bases at J, with 34 bases between the two ends. The CDR3 DNA sequence: TGTGCTCTTGGGCGCACTACGGTCCCTCCTAGGCGAGTCTGGGGATACACCGATAAACTCATCTTT. It encodes CALGRTTVPPRRVWGYTDKLIF.

On this clone: The protein given by TCRdb reflects a much larger clone and differs at residue 17 from this DNA's translation, likely from a read error; the protein shown is the DNA's translation. J is TRDJ1 and V is TRDV1; 8 nucleotides match TRDD2. The J gene, not given by TCRdb, was assigned here from a germline match of the nucleotide sequence. J gave up 3 bases and V 0 bases, and 36 bases lay outside the gene matches. The germline gives CDR1 TSWWSYY, CDR2 QGS. The CDR3 sequence is 26 residues long. The CDR3 is CALGELGVRSFLRLGMSPNPSDKLIF. The CDR3 DNA follows: TGTGCTCTTGGGGAACTAGGAGTCAGGAGCTTCCTACGGCTGGGGATGTCACCCAACCCATCCGATAAACTCATCTTT.